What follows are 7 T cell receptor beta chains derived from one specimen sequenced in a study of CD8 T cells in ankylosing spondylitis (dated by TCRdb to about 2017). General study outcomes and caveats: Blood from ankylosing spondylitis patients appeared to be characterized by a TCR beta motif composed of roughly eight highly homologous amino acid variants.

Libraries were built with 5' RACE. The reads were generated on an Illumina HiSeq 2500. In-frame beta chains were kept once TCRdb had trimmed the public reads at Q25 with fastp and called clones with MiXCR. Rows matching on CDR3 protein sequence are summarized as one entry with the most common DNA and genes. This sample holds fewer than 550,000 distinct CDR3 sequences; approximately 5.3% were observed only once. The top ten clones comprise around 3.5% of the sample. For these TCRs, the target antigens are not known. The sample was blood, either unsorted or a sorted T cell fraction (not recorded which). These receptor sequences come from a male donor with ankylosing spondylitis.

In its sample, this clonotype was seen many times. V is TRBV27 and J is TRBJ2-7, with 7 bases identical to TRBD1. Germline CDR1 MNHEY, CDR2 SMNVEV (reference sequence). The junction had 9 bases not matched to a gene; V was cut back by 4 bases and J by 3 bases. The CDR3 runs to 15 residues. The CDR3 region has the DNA TGTGCCAGCAGTTCCGCCCGGACAGGATACTACGAGCAGTACTTC. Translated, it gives CASSSARTGYYEQYF.

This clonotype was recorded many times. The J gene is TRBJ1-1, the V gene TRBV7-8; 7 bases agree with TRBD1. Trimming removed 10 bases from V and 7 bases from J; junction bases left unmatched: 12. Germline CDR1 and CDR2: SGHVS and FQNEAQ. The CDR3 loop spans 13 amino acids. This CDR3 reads CATGTAITGEAFF. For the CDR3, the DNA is TGTGCCACCGGGACAGCCATTACAGGTGAAGCTTTCTTT.

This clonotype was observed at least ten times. In DNA form, the CDR3 reads TGCAGTGCTAGAGATAGGATAGCGCCCCGCGTGGAGCTGTTTTTT. It is translated as CSARDRIAPRVELFF. The chain uses TRBV20-1 and TRBJ2-2, with D possibly matching TRBD2 (5 bases). This CDR3 has 15 amino acids. The germline gives CDR1 DFQATT, CDR2 SNEGSKA (reference sequence). V was shortened by 0 bases and J by 10 bases, with 18 bases between the two germline ends.

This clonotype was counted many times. The CDR3 reads CASSQAALAGVGSVEQFF. For the CDR3, the DNA is TGTGCCAGCAGCCAAGCTGCACTAGCGGGAGTCGGTAGCGTTGAGCAGTTCTTC. The J gene is TRBJ2-1, the V gene TRBV4-2; TRBD2 matches at 11 bases. Per germline, CDR1 LGHNA and CDR2 YNFKEQ. CDR3 size: 18 residues. Trimming at V came to 1 base and at J to 9 bases, leaving 14 bases not matched to a gene.

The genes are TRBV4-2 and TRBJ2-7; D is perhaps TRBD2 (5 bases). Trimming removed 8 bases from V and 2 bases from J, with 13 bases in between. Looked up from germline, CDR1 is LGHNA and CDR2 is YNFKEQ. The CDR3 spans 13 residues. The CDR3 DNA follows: TGTGCCAGCGGCCCGGGGTTCCCCTACGAGCAGTACTTC. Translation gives CASGPGFPYEQYF.

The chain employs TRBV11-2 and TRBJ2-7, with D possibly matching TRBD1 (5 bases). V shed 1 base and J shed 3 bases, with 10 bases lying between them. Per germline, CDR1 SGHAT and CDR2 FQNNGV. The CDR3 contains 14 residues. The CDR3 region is CASSLVTGIYEQYF. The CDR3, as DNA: TGTGCCAGCAGCTTAGTAACAGGAATCTACGAGCAGTACTTC. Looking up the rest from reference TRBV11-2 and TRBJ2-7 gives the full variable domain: EAGVAQSPRYKIIEKRQSVAFWCNPISGHATLYWYQQILGQGPKLLIQFQNNGVVDDSQLPKDRFSAERLKGVDSTLKIQPAKLEDSAVYLCASSLVTGIYEQYFGPGTRLTVT.

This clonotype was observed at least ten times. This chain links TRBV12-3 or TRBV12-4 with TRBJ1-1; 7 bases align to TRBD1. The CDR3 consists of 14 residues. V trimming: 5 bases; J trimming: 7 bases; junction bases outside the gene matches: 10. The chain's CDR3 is CASSPAGGQFEAFF. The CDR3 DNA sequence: TGTGCCAGCAGTCCCGCGGGGGGACAGTTTGAAGCTTTCTTT.